This TCR beta chain was observed in a study of early T cells in non-severe SARS-CoV-2 infection. Unmatched junction bases numbered 9, after V lost 5 bases and J lost 9 bases. The CDR3 consists of 14 residues. Germline V gene sequence: CDR1 SGHTA, CDR2 FQGNSA. Unique molecular identifiers (one per individual cDNA molecule) were attached. TCRdb passed the 5' RACE reads through MiXCR, listing each CDR3 protein once. The sample yields about 100,000 distinct CDR3 sequences, around 14% seen once. Sequenced sample: whole blood. The TCR sequence derives from an adult who was a healthcare worker with PCR-confirmed SARS-CoV-2 infection or an uninfected control (not recorded which). The chain recombines TRBV7-2 with TRBJ1-2; 10 bases map to TRBD1. In DNA, the CDR3 is TGTGCCAGCAGCCCCCAGGGACAGGGGATGAGCTACACCTTC. Protein sequence: CASSPQGQGMSYTF.